This T cell receptor (beta chain) was recorded in a study of T cell responses to AZD1222 COVID-19 vaccine. Measured with immunoSEQ multiplex PCR; TCRdb has only the in-frame clones, and not every one. Here the sample spans 60,000 to 95,000 clones, roughly 91% being singletons. The CDR3 runs 14 residues. CDR1 and CDR2 from the germline V gene are GTSNPN and SVGIG (reference sequence). V was trimmed by 0 bases and J by 4 bases, leaving 10 bases between them. The V call is TRBV30, the J call TRBJ1-3; D is unresolved. The sequence was collected from an adult who received the AZD1222 COVID-19 vaccine. The specimen comprised peripheral blood, sampled 28 days after the second AZD1222 dose. CDR3 bases: TGTGCCTGGAGTGTACAAGGAAGGGGAAACACCATATATTTT. Residues: CAWSVQGRGNTIYF. Full variable domain (missing parts from reference TRBV30 and TRBJ1-3): SQTIHQWPATLVQPVGSPLSLECTVEGTSNPNLYWYRQAAGRGLQLLFYSVGIGQISSEVPQNLSASRPQDRQFILSSKKLLLSDSGFYLCAWSVQGRGNTIYFGEGSWLTVV.